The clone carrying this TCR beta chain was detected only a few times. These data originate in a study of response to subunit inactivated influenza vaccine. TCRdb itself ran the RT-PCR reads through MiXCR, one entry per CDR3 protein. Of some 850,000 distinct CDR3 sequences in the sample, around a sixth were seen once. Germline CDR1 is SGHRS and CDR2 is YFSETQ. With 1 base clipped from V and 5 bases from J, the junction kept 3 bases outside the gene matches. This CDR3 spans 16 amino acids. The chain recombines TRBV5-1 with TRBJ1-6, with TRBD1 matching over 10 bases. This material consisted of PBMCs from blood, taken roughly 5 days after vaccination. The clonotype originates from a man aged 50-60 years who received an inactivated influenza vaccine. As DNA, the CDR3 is TGCGCCAGCAGCTTGTGGGGGACAGGGGATAATTCACCCCTCCACTTT. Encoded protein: CASSLWGTGDNSPLHF.